This record looks at one TCR beta chain sequence and its context. Its antigen remains unidentified. The read is 3 residues too short to cover the CDR3 end, so that end is filled in from the germline J gene. Average input was around 1,200 ng genomic DNA for immunoSEQ TCR beta CDR3 amplification. The repertoire was sequenced with immunoSEQ multiplex PCR; TCRdb's copy has only in-frame clones and lacks some. This sample's clone table lists 35,000 to 50,000 clones. This entry is derived from a study of T cells in women clearing cervical HPV infection. Study details: Cases' blood sampling followed lesion detection by median roughly five months (90 to 200).

CDR1 and CDR2 (germline): PRHDT, FYEKMQ (reference sequence). Trimming shortened V by 5 bases and J by 1 base, and 14 bases separated the two germline ends. The CDR3 length is 15 residues. Study-level points and caveats: TRBV6-7 relative abundance averaged around 0.11% in cases and about 0.15% in controls. Each sample's T-cell count was unknown, possibly confounding richness.

The V gene is TRBV13, the J gene TRBJ1-1; D remains ambiguous. The source of this sequence is a woman aged 18 to 69 with a cervical HPV16 infection that either progressed to CIN3+ or cleared (not recorded which). Sequencing used blood buffy coat. The CDR3 DNA, read in part, is TGTGCCAGCAGCCCACCCCGGGGTCAGAACACTGAA. As protein: CASSPPRGQNTE. The entire CDR3 sequence reads CASSPPRGQNTEAFF. Full variable domain (remainder filled in from reference TRBV13 and TRBJ1-1): AAGVIQSPRHLIKEKRETATLKCYPIPRHDTVYWYQQGPGQDPQFLISFYEKMQSDKGSIPDRFSAQQFSDYHSELNMSSLELGDSALYFCASSPPRGQNTEAFFGQGTRLTVV.